This T cell receptor (beta chain) is drawn from a study of cytomegalovirus exposure and HLA in healthy donors (dated by TCRdb to the late 2010s). Context from the whole study: An earlier analysis of roughly 610 of the donors reported about 300 Gb of sequence data and around 110 million unique TCR beta sequences obtained from approximately 180 million T cells. Roughly 290 gigabases of sequencing data and around 85 million unique TCR sequences made up an early release that covered approximately 620 HLA-typed donors. Of the roughly 420 genotyped donors, more than 75% were placed in the genetic ancestry cluster associated with self-reported Caucasian donors. The study aimed to test whether signatures of past pathogen exposure could be identified by cataloging public T cell receptors. The T cell repertoires of 550 to 850 subjects were profiled by immunosequencing and related to cytomegalovirus serostatus. Along with the roughly 670-subject first cohort, a separate validation cohort of around 110 different subjects was used. High-throughput TCR immunosequencing, statistical association of individual TCRs with disease status, and machine learning were combined to predict cytomegalovirus infection status. To study patterns of TCR occurrence, a later analysis re-analyzed previously published TCR beta repertoires from several hundred donors and added high-resolution HLA genotyping. The later analysis used no new phenotypic data to find candidate immune exposures, relying instead on TCR beta sequences and their occurrence across donors. An earlier analysis of roughly 580 of the donors used high-throughput TCR beta sequencing to judge whether each TCR beta V gene segment behaved as functional or pseudogenic. Donor age, sex, ethnicity and CMV serostatus were collected together with the repertoire data. A later genetic analysis took genome-wide SNP genotypes for about three fifths of the roughly 670 donors and used that subset as a discovery cohort. All discovery cohort repertoires had been generated using a single sequencing platform. Class I and class II HLA loci were covered by the typing at four-digit resolution. The number of typed donors differed by locus: roughly 620-630 for A, B, C, DRB1 and DQB1; about 520 for DQA1; over 600 for DPA1; and 400 to 480 for DPB1. Several DR-DQ haplotypes were handled as single units for association and clustering because linkage in the cohort was strong. Among some 410 genotyped donors of the cohort, an average of about 240,000 unique TCR beta nucleotide sequences were sequenced per donor, 15% to 20% of them non-productive. Study-wide conclusions, independent of this receptor: An association between a missense DCLRE1C variant and V-gene and J-gene trimming of TCR beta chains was found in a later genetic analysis and replicated in an independent cohort. According to a later analysis, most CMV-associated TCR beta chains appeared to be HLA-restricted, and the HLA associations seemed to be driven largely by CMV exposure. In a later analysis, several top co-occurrence clusters were reported to appear linked to parvovirus B19, influenza, CMV and Epstein-Barr virus. A further reported finding was that TCR beta sequences accurately predicted the HLA-A and HLA-B alleles for most subjects in the first cohort. Because counts were too low, 15 or so rarely observed V segments, including chromosome 9 orphons, were excluded from the earlier analysis of 587 of the donors. The study gave a list of roughly 150 TCR beta chains associated with cytomegalovirus. Because some donors lacked HLA typing at each locus, the association tests relied only on the typed subset. Presence/absence analyses assumed roughly uniform sequencing depth across donors, an assumption that may not hold. The classifier was reported to diagnose cytomegalovirus status with high specificity and sensitivity in both the original and validation cohorts. A later analysis found that HLA-associated TCR beta chains were more clonally expanded and had lower generation probabilities than equally common non-associated chains. An earlier analysis of approximately 530 of the donors showed that most TCR beta V segments appeared in productive rearrangements either about 87% or about 30% of the time, which broadly matched IMGT annotations. In vitro tests confirmed that a few of the cytomegalovirus-associated TCR beta chains recognize cytomegalovirus antigens. Linkage disequilibrium might explain the correlated functional status among segregating V segments, but an unknown experimental factor could not be ruled out. While some public TCRs were present in many individuals, most TCR sequences turned up only very rarely across donors. It was suggested by the authors that the approach could potentially be generalized to other disease states and immunological phenotypes. Strong co-occurrence of HLA alleles, especially DR and DQ, made assigning TCR associations to individual alleles difficult. According to a later genetic analysis, donors in an Asian-associated ancestry cluster had fewer N-insertions in productive TCRs than the approximately 650-donor mean. At a false discovery rate of 0.05, a later analysis linked some 17,000 TCR beta sequences to specific HLA alleles. For the cohort, immune exposure information was limited to CMV serostatus. In a later analysis, TCR association rates were found to vary across HLA loci, with the most associated TCRs seen for DRB1 alleles and the fewest for HLA-C alleles. A cluster of highly shared sequence variants was judged likely to represent a technical artifact of the sequencing pipeline. Only TCR beta chains were sequenced in this cohort, and the absence of alpha or paired-chain data limited detectable features. Because the 87-base-pair reads could not distinguish some IMGT-functional V segments, including TRBV6-2 and TRBV6-3, those segments were excluded.

To note about this clone: What this receptor recognizes is not known.

Library preparation employed the immunoSEQ multiplex PCR assay. The multiplex PCR relied on a mix of 60 forward primers for TCR Vbeta segments and 13 reverse primers for TCR Jbeta segments. Amplification of the CDR3 region of rearranged TCR beta genes was performed with a multiplex PCR assay on genomic DNA. On the Illumina HiSeq System, the amplified TCR beta libraries were sequenced as 87-base-pair reads. Concerning the study's data processing: Across the 600 to 700 repertoires, a later analysis counted 60 million to 90 million unique TCR beta chains, some 11 million of which were shared by at least two donors. A nearest-neighbor algorithm error-corrected the raw reads and collapsed the reads into unique sequences, merging closely related sequences to remove PCR and sequencing errors. Alignment of CDR3 sequences to IMGT reference sequences was used to assign V, D and J gene segments. For a sequence to be retained, a match of at least six nucleotides was required to both a V gene segment and a J gene segment. Rearrangements were classified as productive when the CDR3 lacked stop codons and remained in frame with V and J, and all other rearrangements were classified as non-productive. CDR3 was defined by IMGT convention, running from the second conserved V-encoded cysteine to the conserved J-encoded phenylalanine. The earlier analysis of about 590 of the donors excluded sequences that lacked an unambiguous match to a single V gene segment. In an earlier analysis of a few hundred of the donors, a V segment was called functional when productive rearrangements were above 56.7%, and segregating when the standard deviation between donors exceeded 5%. A statistical classification framework was built for diagnosing cytomegalovirus status from the catalog of TCR beta chain sequences. V and J gene assignment, in a later analysis, came from comparing TCR nucleotide sequences with IMGT/GENE-DB human TR gene sequences. In a later analysis, CDR3 sequences and most-parsimonious VDJ recombination scenarios were assigned using the TCRdist pipeline. In a later analysis, each TCR beta chain was defined by its CDR3 amino acid sequence together with its V-gene family, and reads lacking a unique V-gene family were excluded. A later analysis removed several hundred highly shared, low-generation-probability nucleotide sequences to deal with suspected cross-contamination and a sequencing artifact. In a later analysis, a clonal expansion index for each public chain was calculated from normalized within-repertoire ranks of inferred template counts. Generation probabilities in a later analysis came from a VDJ recombination model fitted to out-of-frame rearrangements, and those results were checked against IGoR. A later analysis scored TCR-TCR, TCR-HLA and TCR-CMV co-occurrence with hypergeometric tests, applying a repertoire-size bias correction to TCR pairs. A later analysis estimated false discovery rates by permuting HLA or CMV assignments 20 times. A later analysis grouped co-occurring TCRs with DBSCAN, adding TCRdist sequence similarity when clustering within HLA-allele-positive subsets. Repertoires with fewer than 30,000 or more than 120,000 public chains, plus five repertoires with anomalous nucleotide sharing, were excluded from co-occurrence clustering. Here the immuneACCESS table is served through TCRdb, limited to in-frame sequences with V and J called. Missing clones are a known gap in these copies; in checked studies unresolved V genes cover under half, and the rest lacks a known reason. V and J calls and clone size follow that table, whereas D and trimming were derived from the DNA. This sample's listing comprises 56,000 or so clones. The ten largest make up approximately 2.1% of the sample.

From a lookup of the germline V gene, CDR1 and CDR2 are ENHRY and SYGVKD. Including cysteine and phenylalanine, the CDR3 has 20 amino acids. Of all the DNA, just the CDR3 is kept, 60 bases in frame from base 1. The germline V end is reduced by 5 bases and the J end by 0 bases; junction bases left unmatched: 16. The cohort was made up of several hundred healthy bone marrow donors. At the time of sampling, all cohort members were nominally healthy, though unrecorded immune exposures were likely present. The donor was CMV seronegative and was included in the group of a few hundred seronegative cohort members. Every donor gave a peripheral blood sample, and the peripheral blood mononuclear cells from that sample were used for TCR beta sequencing. Genomic DNA was extracted from the blood cell samples with the Qiagen DNeasy Blood Extraction Kit.

Sequencing used PBMCs. The chain was built from TRBV10-3 and TRBJ2-1; 10 bases in the junction line up with TRBD1. This clonotype was obtained from a female donor in good health and CMV-seronegative. CDR3 loop: CAISTLQPGQGKTSYNEQFF. In nucleotide form, the sequence is TGTGCCATCAGTACCCTCCAGCCGGGACAGGGGAAAACCTCCTACAATGAGCAGTTCTTC.